The 9 T cell receptor beta chains below come from one sample, sequenced in a study of cytomegalovirus exposure and HLA in healthy donors. PCR primers comprised 60 Vbeta and 13 Jbeta primers. Generated by immunoSEQ multiplex PCR, the TCRdb table keeps only in-frame clones and is missing some. The table lists about 52,000 clones, around 72% of them singletons. Sequencing was carried out using PBMCs. These TCRs come from a man in his late teens or twenties in good health and CMV-seronegative.

The CDR3 sequence is CSVLEGPNTGELFF. CDR3 in DNA: TGCAGCGTTCTAGAGGGTCCGAACACCGGGGAGCTGTTTTTT. V and J are TRBV29-1 and TRBJ2-2, with TRBD2 as a possible D gene (5 bases). This CDR3 region has 14 residues. V was shortened by 5 bases and J by 0 bases, with 10 bases between the two germline ends. Per germline, CDR1 SQVTM and CDR2 ANQGSEA.

The V and J genes are TRBV4-2 and TRBJ2-7; D may be TRBD2 (6 bases). There are 16 residues in the CDR3. Germline CDR1 and CDR2: LGHNA and YNFKEQ. The ends were cut back, 3 bases at V and 4 bases at J, with 19 bases in the middle. CDR3 residues: CASSHAWDQSGYEQYF. DNA for the CDR3: TGTGCCAGCAGCCACGCTTGGGACCAAAGCGGGTACGAGCAGTACTTC.

This clone turned up a few times. J is TRBJ1-5 and V is TRBV9; no firm D call. The CDR3 covers 13 residues. Germline V lookup: CDR1 SGDLS, CDR2 YYNGEE. Trimming shortened V by 0 bases and J by 3 bases, and 4 bases separated the two germline ends. CDR3 sequence reads: CASSVDYNQPQHF. The CDR3 bases are TGTGCCAGCAGCGTAGATTACAATCAGCCCCAGCATTTT.

The J gene is TRBJ2-7, the V gene TRBV29-1; D is undetermined. CDR3 length equals 14 residues. V was trimmed by 2 bases and J by 0 bases, leaving 11 bases between them. Germline lookup yields CDR1 SQVTM and CDR2 ANQGSEA. CDR3 in DNA: TGCAGCGTTGAAAGAGTCGATAGCTCCTACGAGCAGTACTTC. This gives the protein CSVERVDSSYEQYF.

The genes are TRBV29-1 and TRBJ1-4; D ambiguous. The length of the CDR3 is 13 residues. Germline V gene sequence: CDR1 SQVTM, CDR2 ANQGSEA. Deletions cut 7 bases from V and 0 bases from J, with 9 bases between. CDR3 sequence: CSGRVATNEKLFF. The CDR3 DNA sequence: TGCAGCGGCCGGGTTGCAACTAATGAAAAACTGTTTTTT. Based on the CDR3 plus reference TRBV29-1 and TRBJ1-4, the full variable domain is SAVISQKPSRDICQRGTSLTIQCQVDSQVTMMFWYRQQPGQSLTLIATANQGSEATYESGFVIDKFPISRPNLTFSTLTVSNMSPEDSSIYLCSGRVATNEKLFFGSGTQLSVL.

The chain links TRBV30 to TRBJ1-1; 8 bases fit TRBD1. V was clipped by 7 bases and J by 5 bases; unmatched bases: 9. CDR3 size: 13 residues. The V gene's germline CDR1 is GTSNPN and CDR2 SVGIG (reference sequence). CDR3 sequence (DNA): TGTGCCTATCTCCAGGGGGCTGGGACTGAAGCTTTCTTT. Its translation: CAYLQGAGTEAFF.

The V gene is TRBV6-5, the J gene TRBJ1-5; 8 positions agree with TRBD1. The germline gives CDR1 MNHEY, CDR2 SVGAGI. This CDR3 is built from 15 residues. V lost 0 bases to trimming and J lost 9 bases; unmatched junction nucleotides: 7. CDR3 residues: CASSYSWGDRRPQHF. The CDR3 DNA sequence: TGTGCCAGCAGTTACTCTTGGGGGGACAGGAGGCCCCAGCATTTT.

CDR3 sequence (DNA): TGCAGCGCCGAGGGATCCGGCTACACCTTC. It yields the protein CSAEGSGYTF. The chain has TRBV29-1 and TRBJ1-2, with unresolved D. The germline V gene encodes CDR1 SQVTM and CDR2 ANQGSEA. This CDR3 comprises 10 residues. Trimming took 7 bases from V and 8 from J, leaving 11 bases between them.

CDR3 amino acids: CASSPPRGSQGEQYF. The CDR3 DNA reads as TGTGCCAGCAGCCCACCCAGGGGCTCTCAGGGCGAGCAGTACTTC. V gene TRBV6-5 combines with J gene TRBJ2-7; maybe TRBD1 (6 bases). V lost 6 bases to trimming and J lost 6 bases, with 21 bases between them. Germline CDR1 reads MNHEY; CDR2 reads SVGAGI. The CDR3 consists of 15 residues.